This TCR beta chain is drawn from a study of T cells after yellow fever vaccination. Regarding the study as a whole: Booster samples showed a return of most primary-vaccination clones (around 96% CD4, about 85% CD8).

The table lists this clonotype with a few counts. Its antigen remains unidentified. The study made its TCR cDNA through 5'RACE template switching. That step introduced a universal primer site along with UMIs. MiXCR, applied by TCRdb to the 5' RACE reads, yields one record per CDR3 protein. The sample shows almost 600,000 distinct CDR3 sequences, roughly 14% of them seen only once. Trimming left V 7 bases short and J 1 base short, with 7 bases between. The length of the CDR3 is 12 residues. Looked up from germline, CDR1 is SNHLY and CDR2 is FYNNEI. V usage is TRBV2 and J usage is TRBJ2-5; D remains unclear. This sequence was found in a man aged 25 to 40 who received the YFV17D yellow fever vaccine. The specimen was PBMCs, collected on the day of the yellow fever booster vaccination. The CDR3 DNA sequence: TGTGCCAGCATGAGGTCCCAAGAGACCCAGTACTTC. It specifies CASMRSQETQYF.